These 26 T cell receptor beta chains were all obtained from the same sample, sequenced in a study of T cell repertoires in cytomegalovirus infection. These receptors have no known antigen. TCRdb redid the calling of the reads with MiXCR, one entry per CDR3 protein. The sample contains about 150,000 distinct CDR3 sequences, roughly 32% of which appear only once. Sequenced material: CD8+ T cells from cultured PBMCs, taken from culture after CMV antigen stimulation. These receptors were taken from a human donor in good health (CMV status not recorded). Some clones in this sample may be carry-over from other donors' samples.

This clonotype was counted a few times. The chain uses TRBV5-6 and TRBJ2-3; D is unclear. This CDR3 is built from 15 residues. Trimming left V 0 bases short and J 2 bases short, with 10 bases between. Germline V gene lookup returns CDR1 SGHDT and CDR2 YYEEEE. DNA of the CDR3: TGTGCCAGCAGCTTGGCCGCCAGGATCACAGATACGCAGTATTTT. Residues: CASSLAARITDTQYF.

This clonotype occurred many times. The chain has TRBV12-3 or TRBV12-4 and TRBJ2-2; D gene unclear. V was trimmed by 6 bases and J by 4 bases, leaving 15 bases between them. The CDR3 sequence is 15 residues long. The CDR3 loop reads CASSRNPMSTGELFF. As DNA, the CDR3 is TGTGCCAGCAGCCGTAACCCGATGAGCACCGGGGAGCTGTTTTTT.

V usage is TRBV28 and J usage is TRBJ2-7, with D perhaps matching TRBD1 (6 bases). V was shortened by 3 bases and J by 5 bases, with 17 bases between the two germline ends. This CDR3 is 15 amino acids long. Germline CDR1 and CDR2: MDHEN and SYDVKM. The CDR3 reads CASSFPIQGSNEQYF. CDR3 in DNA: TGTGCCAGCAGTTTCCCGATCCAGGGGTCTAACGAGCAGTACTTC.

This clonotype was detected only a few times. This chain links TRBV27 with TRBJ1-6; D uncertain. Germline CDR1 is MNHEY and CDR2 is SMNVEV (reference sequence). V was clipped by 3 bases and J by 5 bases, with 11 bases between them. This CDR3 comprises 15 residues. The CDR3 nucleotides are TGTGCCAGCAGTTTTATGGACGAGAATAATTCACCCCTCCACTTT. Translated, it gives CASSFMDENNSPLHF.

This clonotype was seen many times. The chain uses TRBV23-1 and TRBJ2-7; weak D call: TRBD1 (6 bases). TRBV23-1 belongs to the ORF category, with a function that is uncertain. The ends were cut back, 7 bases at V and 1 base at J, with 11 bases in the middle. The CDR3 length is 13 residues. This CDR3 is CASNRGGSYEQYF. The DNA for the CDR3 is TGCGCCAGCAACCGAGGGGGATCCTACGAGCAGTACTTC.

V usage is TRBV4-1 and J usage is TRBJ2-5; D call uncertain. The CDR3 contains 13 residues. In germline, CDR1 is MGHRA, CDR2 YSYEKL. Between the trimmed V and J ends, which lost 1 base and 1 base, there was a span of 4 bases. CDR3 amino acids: CASSQVVQETQYF. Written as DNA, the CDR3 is TGCGCCAGCAGCCAAGTCGTCCAAGAGACCCAGTACTTC.

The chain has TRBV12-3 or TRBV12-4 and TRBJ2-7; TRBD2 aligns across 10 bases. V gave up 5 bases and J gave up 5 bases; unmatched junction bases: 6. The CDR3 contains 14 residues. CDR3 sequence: CASSPSGLANEQYF. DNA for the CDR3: TGTGCCAGCAGTCCCTCGGGACTAGCGAACGAGCAGTACTTC.

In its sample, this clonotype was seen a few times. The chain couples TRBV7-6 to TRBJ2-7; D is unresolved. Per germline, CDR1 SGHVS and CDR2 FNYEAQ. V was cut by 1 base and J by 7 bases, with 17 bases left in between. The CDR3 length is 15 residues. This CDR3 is CASSLVGTLEDEQYF. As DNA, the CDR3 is TGTGCCAGCAGCTTAGTCGGTACTCTAGAGGATGAGCAGTACTTC.

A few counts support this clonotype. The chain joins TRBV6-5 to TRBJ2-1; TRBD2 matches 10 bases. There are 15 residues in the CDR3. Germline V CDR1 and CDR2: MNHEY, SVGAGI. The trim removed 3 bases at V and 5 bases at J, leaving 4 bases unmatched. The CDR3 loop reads CASSYSTSGDNEQFF. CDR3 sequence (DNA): TGTGCCAGCAGTTATAGTACTAGCGGGGACAATGAGCAGTTCTTC.

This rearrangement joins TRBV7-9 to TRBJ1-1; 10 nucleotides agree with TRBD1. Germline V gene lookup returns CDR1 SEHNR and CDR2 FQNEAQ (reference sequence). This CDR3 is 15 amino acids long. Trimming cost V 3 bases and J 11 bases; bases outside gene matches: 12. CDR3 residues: CASSFPGQGLLLAFF. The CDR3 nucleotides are TGTGCCAGCAGCTTCCCGGGACAGGGGCTTCTTTTGGCTTTCTTT. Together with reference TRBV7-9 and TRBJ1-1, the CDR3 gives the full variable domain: DTGVSQNPRHKITKRGQNVTFRCDPISEHNRLYWYRQTLGQGPEFLTYFQNEAQLEKSRLLSDRFSAERPKGSFSTLEIQRTEQGDSAMYLCASSFPGQGLLLAFFGQGTRLTVV.

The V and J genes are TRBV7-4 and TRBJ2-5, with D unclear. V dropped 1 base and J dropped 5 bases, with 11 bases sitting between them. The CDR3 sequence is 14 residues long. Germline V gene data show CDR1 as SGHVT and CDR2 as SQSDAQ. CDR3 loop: CASSLDEARETQYF. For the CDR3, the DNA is TGTGCCAGCAGCTTAGATGAGGCTCGGGAGACCCAGTACTTC.

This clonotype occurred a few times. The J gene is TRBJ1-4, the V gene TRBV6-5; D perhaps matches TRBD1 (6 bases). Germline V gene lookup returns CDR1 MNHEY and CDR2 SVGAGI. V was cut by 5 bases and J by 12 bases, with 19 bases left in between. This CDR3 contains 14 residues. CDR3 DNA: TGTGCCAGCAGTCCCTCACCCCCCGAGGGGGAACTGTTTTTT. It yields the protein CASSPSPPEGELFF.

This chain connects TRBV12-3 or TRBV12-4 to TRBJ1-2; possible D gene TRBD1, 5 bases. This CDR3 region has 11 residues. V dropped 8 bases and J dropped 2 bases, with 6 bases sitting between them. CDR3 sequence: CASAGNYGYTF. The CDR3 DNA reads TGTGCCAGCGCAGGGAACTATGGCTACACCTTC.

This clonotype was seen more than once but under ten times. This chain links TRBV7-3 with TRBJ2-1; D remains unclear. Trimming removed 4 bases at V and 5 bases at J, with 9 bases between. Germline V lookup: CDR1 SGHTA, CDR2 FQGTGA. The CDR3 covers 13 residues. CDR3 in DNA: TGTGCCAGCAGCTCCCCCCCGGACAATGAGCAGTTCTTC. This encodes CASSSPPDNEQFF.

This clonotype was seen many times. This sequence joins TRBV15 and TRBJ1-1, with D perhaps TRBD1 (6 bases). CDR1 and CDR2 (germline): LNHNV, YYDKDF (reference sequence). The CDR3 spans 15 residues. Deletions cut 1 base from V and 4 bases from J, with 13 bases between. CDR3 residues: CATSRGTGSSTEAFF. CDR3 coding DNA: TGTGCCACCAGCAGAGGAACAGGGTCTAGCACTGAAGCTTTCTTT. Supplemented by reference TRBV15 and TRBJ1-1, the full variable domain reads DAMVIQNPRYQVTQFGKPVTLSCSQTLNHNVMYWYQQKSSQAPKLLFHYYDKDFNNEADTPDNFQSRRPNTSFCFLDIRSPGLGDTAMYLCATSRGTGSSTEAFFGQGTRLTVV.

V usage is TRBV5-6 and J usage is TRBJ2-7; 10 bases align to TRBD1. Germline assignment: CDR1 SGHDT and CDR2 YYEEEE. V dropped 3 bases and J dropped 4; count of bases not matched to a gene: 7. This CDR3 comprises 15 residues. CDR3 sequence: CASSWGGTGVYEQYF. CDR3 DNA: TGTGCCAGCAGCTGGGGCGGGACAGGGGTGTACGAGCAGTACTTC.

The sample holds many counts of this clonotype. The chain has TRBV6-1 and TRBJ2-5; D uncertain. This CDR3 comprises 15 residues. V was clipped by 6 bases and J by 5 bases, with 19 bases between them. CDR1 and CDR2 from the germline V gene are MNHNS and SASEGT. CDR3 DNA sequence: TGTGCCAGCAGACCCCAGGACCACCCGGCTGAGACCCAGTACTTC. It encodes CASRPQDHPAETQYF.

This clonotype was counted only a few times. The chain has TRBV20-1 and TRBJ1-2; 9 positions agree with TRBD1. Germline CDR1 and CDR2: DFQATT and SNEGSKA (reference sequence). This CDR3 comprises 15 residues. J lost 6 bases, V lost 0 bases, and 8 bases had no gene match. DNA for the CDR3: TGCAGTGCTAGAGATCCGGGACAGGGAAATCATGGCTACACCTTC. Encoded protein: CSARDPGQGNHGYTF.

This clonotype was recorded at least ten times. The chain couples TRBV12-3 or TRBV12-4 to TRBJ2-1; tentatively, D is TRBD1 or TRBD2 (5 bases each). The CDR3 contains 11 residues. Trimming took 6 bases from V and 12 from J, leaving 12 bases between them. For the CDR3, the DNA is TGTGCCAGCAGCCAGGGACCCTCGCAGTTCTTC. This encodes CASSQGPSQFF.

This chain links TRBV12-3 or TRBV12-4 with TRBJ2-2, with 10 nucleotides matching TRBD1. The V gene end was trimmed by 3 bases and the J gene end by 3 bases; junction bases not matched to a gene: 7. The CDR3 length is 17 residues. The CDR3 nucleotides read TGTGCCAGCAGTTTTCCGGGACAGGGGTCGGACACCGGGGAGCTGTTTTTT. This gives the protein CASSFPGQGSDTGELFF.

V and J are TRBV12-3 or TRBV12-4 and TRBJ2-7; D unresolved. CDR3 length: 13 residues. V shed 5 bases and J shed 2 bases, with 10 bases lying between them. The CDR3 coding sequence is TGTGCCAGCAGTCCGGCCATGACCTACGAGCAGTACTTC. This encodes CASSPAMTYEQYF.

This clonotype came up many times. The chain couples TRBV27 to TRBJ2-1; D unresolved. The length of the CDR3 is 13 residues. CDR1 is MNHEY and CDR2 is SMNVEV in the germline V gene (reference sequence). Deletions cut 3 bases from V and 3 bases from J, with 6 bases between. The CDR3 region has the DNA TGTGCCAGCAGTTTGTACCTCTACAATGAGCAGTTCTTC. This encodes CASSLYLYNEQFF.

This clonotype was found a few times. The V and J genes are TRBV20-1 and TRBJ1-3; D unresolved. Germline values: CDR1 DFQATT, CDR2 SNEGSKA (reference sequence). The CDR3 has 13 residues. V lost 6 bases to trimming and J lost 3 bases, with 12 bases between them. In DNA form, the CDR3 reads TGCAGTGCCGCCGGGGTGTATGGAAACACCATATATTTT. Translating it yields CSAAGVYGNTIYF.

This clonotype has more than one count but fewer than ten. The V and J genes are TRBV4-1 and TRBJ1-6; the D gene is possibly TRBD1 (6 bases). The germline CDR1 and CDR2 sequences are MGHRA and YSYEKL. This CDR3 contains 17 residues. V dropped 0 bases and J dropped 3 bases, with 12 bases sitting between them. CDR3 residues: CASSQEGGLSYNSPLHF. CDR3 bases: TGCGCCAGCAGCCAAGAAGGGGGTCTCAGCTATAATTCACCCCTCCACTTT.

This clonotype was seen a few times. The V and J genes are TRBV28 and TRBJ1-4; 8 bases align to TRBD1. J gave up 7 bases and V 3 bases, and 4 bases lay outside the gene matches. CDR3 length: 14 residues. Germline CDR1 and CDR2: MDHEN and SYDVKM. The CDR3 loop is CASSFPGTGEKLFF. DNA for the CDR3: TGTGCCAGCAGTTTTCCCGGGACAGGTGAAAAACTGTTTTTT.

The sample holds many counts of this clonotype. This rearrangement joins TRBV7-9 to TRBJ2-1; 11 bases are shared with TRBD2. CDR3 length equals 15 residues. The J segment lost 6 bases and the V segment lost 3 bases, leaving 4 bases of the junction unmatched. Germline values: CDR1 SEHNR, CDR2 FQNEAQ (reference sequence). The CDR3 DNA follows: TGTGCCAGCAGCTTGACTAGCGGGATACCCAATGAGCAGTTCTTC. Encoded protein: CASSLTSGIPNEQFF.